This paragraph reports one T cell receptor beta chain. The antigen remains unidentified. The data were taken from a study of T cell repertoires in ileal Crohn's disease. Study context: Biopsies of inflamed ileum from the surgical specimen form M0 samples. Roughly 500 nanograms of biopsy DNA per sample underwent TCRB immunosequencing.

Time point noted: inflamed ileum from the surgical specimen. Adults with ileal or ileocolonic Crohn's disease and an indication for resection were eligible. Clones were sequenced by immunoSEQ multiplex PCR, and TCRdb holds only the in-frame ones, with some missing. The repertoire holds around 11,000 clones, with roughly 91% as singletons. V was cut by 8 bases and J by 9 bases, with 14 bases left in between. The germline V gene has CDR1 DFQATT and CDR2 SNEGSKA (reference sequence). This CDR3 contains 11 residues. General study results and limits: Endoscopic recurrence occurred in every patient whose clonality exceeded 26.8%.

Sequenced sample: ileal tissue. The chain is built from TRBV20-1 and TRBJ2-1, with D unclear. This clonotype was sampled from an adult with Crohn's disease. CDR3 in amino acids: CSTVSEIEQFF. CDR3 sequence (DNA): TGCAGTACAGTCTCGGAGATTGAGCAGTTCTTC.